The rows below give T cell receptor beta chains drawn from one sample of a study of Graves' ophthalmopathy and Graves' hyperthyroidism. TCRdb passed the multiplex PCR reads through MiXCR, listing each CDR3 protein once. The sample consists of about 400,000 distinct CDR3 sequences, 18% of them appearing once. The sequenced sample consisted of peripheral blood. These receptors were taken from a woman between 18 and 30 years old with Graves' ophthalmopathy. CDR3s include the opening cysteine and the closing phenylalanine or tryptophan. A D gene is named only where the DNA matches it firmly. Part of the rows lack a size; the others show once, few, many or a class for expanded clones.

abundance: many; j_gene: TRBJ2-5; d_gene: NA; v_gene: TRBV14; CDR3nt: TGTGCCAGCAGCCTTTCGAAGCAGTTCCAAGAGACCCAGTACTTC; CDR3aa: CASSLSKQFQETQYF
abundance: NA; j_gene: TRBJ1-2; d_gene: NA; v_gene: TRBV2; CDR3nt: TGTGCCAGCAGTTACTCGACGGCAGCCTCTAACTATGGCTACACCTTC; CDR3aa: CASSYSTAASNYGYTF
abundance: many; j_gene: TRBJ1-2; d_gene: NA; v_gene: TRBV28; CDR3nt: TGTGCCAGCAGTTCTCCCGAGGGGGGCTATGGCTACACCTTC; CDR3aa: CASSSPEGGYGYTF
abundance: once; j_gene: TRBJ2-7; d_gene: NA; v_gene: TRBV6-2/TRBV6-3; CDR3nt: TGTGCCAGCAGTTACTCCGACATGAGCTCCTACGAGCAGTACTTC; CDR3aa: CASSYSDMSSYEQYF
abundance: NA; j_gene: TRBJ2-7; d_gene: TRBD1; v_gene: TRBV24-1; CDR3nt: TGTGCCACCAGTGATTCGGGGGTTGGACAGGGTCCAGGCGAGCAGTACTTC; CDR3aa: CATSDSGVGQGPGEQYF
abundance: many; j_gene: TRBJ2-5; d_gene: TRBD2; v_gene: TRBV24-1; CDR3nt: TGTGCCACCAGTGACTCCCTGACTAGCGGGGGGGTAGGGGGGACCCAGTACTTC; CDR3aa: CATSDSLTSGGVGGTQYF
abundance: many; j_gene: TRBJ2-7; d_gene: TRBD2; v_gene: TRBV11-2; CDR3nt: TGTGCCAGCAGCTTACGGGGGGTACTAGCGGGAGAAATGTACTTC; CDR3aa: CASSLRGVLAGEMYF
abundance: many; j_gene: TRBJ2-7; d_gene: NA; v_gene: TRBV5-1; CDR3nt: TGCGCCAGCAGCTGGGCCGGGACAACCTACGAGCAGTACTTC; CDR3aa: CASSWAGTTYEQYF
abundance: many; j_gene: TRBJ1-5; d_gene: NA; v_gene: TRBV6-2/TRBV6-3; CDR3nt: TGTGCCAGCAGTTACTCGAGTAGGAACAATCAGCCCCAGCATTTT; CDR3aa: CASSYSSRNNQPQHF
abundance: NA; j_gene: TRBJ2-7; d_gene: NA; v_gene: TRBV12-3/TRBV12-4; CDR3nt: TGTGCCAGCAGAAGTGGGGACGGCATTTGGTACTTC; CDR3aa: CASRSGDGIWYF
abundance: NA; j_gene: TRBJ2-5; d_gene: NA; v_gene: TRBV28; CDR3nt: TGTGCCAGCTCCGTACCGACTAGTCTGGAGACCCAGTACTTC; CDR3aa: CASSVPTSLETQYF
abundance: NA; j_gene: TRBJ1-1; d_gene: NA; v_gene: TRBV11-2; CDR3nt: TGTGCCAGCAGCTTATTCCTGCCTGGACAATCCCTTGAAGCTTTCTTT; CDR3aa: CASSLFLPGQSLEAFF
abundance: many; j_gene: TRBJ1-2; d_gene: NA; v_gene: TRBV7-2; CDR3nt: TGTGCCTGCAGAAATCCTCCACGAAACAGGTCCATGAGCTACGGGTATGGCTACACCTTC; CDR3aa: CACRNPPRNRSMSYGYGYTF
abundance: many; j_gene: TRBJ2-7; d_gene: NA; v_gene: TRBV7-6; CDR3nt: TGTGCCAGCAGCTTAACTGGGACAAGGGAATGGGTGGAGCAGTACTTC; CDR3aa: CASSLTGTREWVEQYF
abundance: NA; j_gene: TRBJ2-2; d_gene: TRBD2; v_gene: TRBV2; CDR3nt: TGTGCCAGCAGTCTTACGTTTAGCGGGAGTAGCACCGGGGAGCTGTTTTTT; CDR3aa: CASSLTFSGSSTGELFF
abundance: many; j_gene: TRBJ1-1; d_gene: NA; v_gene: TRBV28; CDR3nt: TGTGCCAGCAGTATTATGGTGGCTGAAGCTTTCTTT; CDR3aa: CASSIMVAEAFF
abundance: many; j_gene: TRBJ2-5; d_gene: TRBD1; v_gene: TRBV4-1; CDR3nt: TGCGCCAGCAGCCAAGACAGGGGGCAAGAGACCCAGTACTTC; CDR3aa: CASSQDRGQETQYF
abundance: many; j_gene: TRBJ1-5; d_gene: TRBD1; v_gene: TRBV24-1; CDR3nt: TGTGCCACCAGTGATTCGACAGGGGGCGGGCAGCCCCAGCATTTT; CDR3aa: CATSDSTGGGQPQHF
abundance: many; j_gene: TRBJ2-5; d_gene: NA; v_gene: TRBV19; CDR3nt: TGTGCCAGTAGTATAGTAGGAGTAAAAGAGACCCAGTACTTC; CDR3aa: CASSIVGVKETQYF
abundance: NA; j_gene: TRBJ2-7; d_gene: TRBD1; v_gene: TRBV20-1; CDR3nt: TGCAGTGCTAGGTGGGACAGGTCCGAGCAGTACTTC; CDR3aa: CSARWDRSEQYF
abundance: many; j_gene: TRBJ1-2; d_gene: TRBD1; v_gene: TRBV6-1; CDR3nt: TGTGCCAGCAGCATTCGGACAGGGGAACTCGGCTACACCTTC; CDR3aa: CASSIRTGELGYTF
abundance: NA; j_gene: TRBJ2-7; d_gene: NA; v_gene: TRBV28; CDR3nt: TGTGCCAGCAGTCCGCCTGGAGGGGGGGAGCAGTACTTC; CDR3aa: CASSPPGGGEQYF
abundance: many; j_gene: TRBJ2-2; d_gene: NA; v_gene: TRBV6-2/TRBV6-3; CDR3nt: TGTGCCAGCAGTTACGAAGGGGGCACCGGGGAGCTGTTTTTT; CDR3aa: CASSYEGGTGELFF
abundance: many; j_gene: TRBJ2-2; d_gene: NA; v_gene: TRBV29-1; CDR3nt: TGCAGCGTTGAAGCCCGTCCGGGACGGACGAACACCGGGGAGCTGTTTTTT; CDR3aa: CSVEARPGRTNTGELFF
abundance: many; j_gene: TRBJ2-5; d_gene: NA; v_gene: TRBV6-2/TRBV6-3; CDR3nt: TGTGCCAGCAGTTACTCCTCAGGGATGGAGACCCAGTACTTC; CDR3aa: CASSYSSGMETQYF